This T cell receptor beta chain was recovered during a study of blood T cell repertoires in COVID-19. Germline trimming cut 5 bases from V and 2 bases from J; bases unmatched to any gene: 11. The CDR3 covers 19 residues. Looked up from germline, CDR1 is KGHSH and CDR2 is LQKENI. Seattle patients were enrolled while actively infected and followed longitudinally. The authors' processing: Amplified reference gene primers provided the basis for estimating nucleated cell counts. Repertoires were generated with immunoSEQ multiplex PCR, while TCRdb's copy carries only in-frame clones and drops some. V and J calls and clone size follow that table, whereas D and trimming were derived from the DNA. The sample holds around 92,000 clones, around two thirds seen once.

The genes are TRBV18 and TRBJ2-6, with 11 bases identical to TRBD1. The sequencing input was peripheral blood. This clonotype was sampled from a man aged 65 to 79 with COVID-19, enrolled during active disease. CDR3 bases: TGTGCCAGCTCAGCAATTTGGACAGGGGGCTTGACTGGGGCCAACGTCCTGACTTTC. Amino acid sequence: CASSAIWTGGLTGANVLTF.